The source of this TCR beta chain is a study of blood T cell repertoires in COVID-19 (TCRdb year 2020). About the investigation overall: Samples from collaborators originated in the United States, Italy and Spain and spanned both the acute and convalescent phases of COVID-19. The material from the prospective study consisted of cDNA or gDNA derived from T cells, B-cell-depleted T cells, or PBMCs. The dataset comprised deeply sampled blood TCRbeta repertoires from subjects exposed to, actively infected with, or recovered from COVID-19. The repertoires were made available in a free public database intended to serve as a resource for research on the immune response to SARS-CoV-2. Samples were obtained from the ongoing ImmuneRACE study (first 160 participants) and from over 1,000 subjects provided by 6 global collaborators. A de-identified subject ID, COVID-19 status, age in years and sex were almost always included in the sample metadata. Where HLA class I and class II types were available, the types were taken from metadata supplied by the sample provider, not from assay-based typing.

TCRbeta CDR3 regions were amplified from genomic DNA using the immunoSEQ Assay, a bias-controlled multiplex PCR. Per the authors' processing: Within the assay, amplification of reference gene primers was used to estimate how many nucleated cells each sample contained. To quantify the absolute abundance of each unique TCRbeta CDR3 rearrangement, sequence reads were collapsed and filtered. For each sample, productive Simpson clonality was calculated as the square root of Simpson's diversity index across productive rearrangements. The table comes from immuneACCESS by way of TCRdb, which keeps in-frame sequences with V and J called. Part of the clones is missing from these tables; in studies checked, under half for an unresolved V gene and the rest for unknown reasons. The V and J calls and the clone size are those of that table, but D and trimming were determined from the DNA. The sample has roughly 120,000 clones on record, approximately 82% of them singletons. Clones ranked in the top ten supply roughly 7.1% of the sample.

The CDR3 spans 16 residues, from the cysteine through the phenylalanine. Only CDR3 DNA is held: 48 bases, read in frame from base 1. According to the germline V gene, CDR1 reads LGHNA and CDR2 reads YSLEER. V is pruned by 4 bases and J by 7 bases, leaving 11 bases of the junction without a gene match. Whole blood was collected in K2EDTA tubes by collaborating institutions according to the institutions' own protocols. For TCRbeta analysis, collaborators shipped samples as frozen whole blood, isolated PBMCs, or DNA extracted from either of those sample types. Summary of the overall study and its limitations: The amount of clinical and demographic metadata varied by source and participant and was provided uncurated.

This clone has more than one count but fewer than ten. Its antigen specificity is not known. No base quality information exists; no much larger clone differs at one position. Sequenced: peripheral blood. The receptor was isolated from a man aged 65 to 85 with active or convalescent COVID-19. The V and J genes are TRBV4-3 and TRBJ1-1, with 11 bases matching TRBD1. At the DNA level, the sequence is TGCGCCAGCAGCCTACACCCAGGGACAGGGGGTAGTGAAGCTTTCTTT. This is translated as CASSLHPGTGGSEAFF.